These 27 T cell receptor beta chains were sequenced from one sample in a study of blood T cell repertoires in COVID-19. TCRdb's copy holds only in-frame clones and misses some; the assay was immunoSEQ multiplex PCR. The sample has hundreds of thousands of clones; 88% are singletons. The specimen sequenced was PBMCs or T cells enriched from blood (not recorded which). Source of these receptors: a woman younger than 45 who had recovered from COVID-19.

The chain combines TRBV19 with TRBJ1-3, with a tentative D call TRBD1 (5 bases). The CDR3 contains 15 residues. The V end was cut by 5 bases, the J end by 2 bases, with 13 bases between. Germline V lookup: CDR1 LNHDA, CDR2 SQIVND (reference sequence). The CDR3 DNA sequence: TGTGCCAGTAGTCCCCAGGGAATCCCTGGAAACACCATATATTTT. Its protein product is CASSPQGIPGNTIYF.

In its sample, this clone was seen a few times. This sequence joins TRBV2 and TRBJ1-5; D may be TRBD1 (6 bases). The CDR3 is made up of 13 amino acids. V was shortened by 4 bases and J by 3 bases, with 7 bases between the two germline ends. Germline V lookup: CDR1 SNHLY, CDR2 FYNNEI. This CDR3 reads CASSGDTNQPQHF. The CDR3 DNA reads as TGTGCCAGCAGTGGGGACACCAATCAGCCCCAGCATTTT.

The chain recombines TRBV11-2 with TRBJ2-7; D is perhaps TRBD1 (6 bases). Trimming left V 4 bases short and J 0 bases short, with 10 bases between. The CDR3 totals 14 residues. Germline assignment: CDR1 SGHAT and CDR2 FQNNGV. The CDR3 spells CASSSPRGSYEQYF. Written as DNA, the CDR3 is TGTGCCAGCAGCTCCCCCAGGGGCTCCTACGAGCAGTACTTC.

The DNA of the CDR3 is TGCAGCGCAAGGACAGGGTGGGACACTGAAGCTTTCTTT. Protein sequence: CSARTGWDTEAFF. The rearrangement links TRBV29-1 to TRBJ1-1; TRBD1 aligns across 8 bases. After removal of 7 bases from V and 3 bases from J, the junction contained 7 bases not matched to a gene. This CDR3 has 13 residues. Germline loops: CDR1 SQVTM, CDR2 ANQGSEA.

The V and J genes are TRBV27 and TRBJ2-3; 11 bases fit TRBD1. The junction had 3 bases not matched to a gene; V was cut back by 4 bases and J by 3 bases. This CDR3 region has 15 residues. The germline gives CDR1 MNHEY, CDR2 SMNVEV (reference sequence). CDR3 coding DNA: TGTGCCAGCAGTTCCGGACAGGGGGCGACAGATACGCAGTATTTT. It is translated as CASSSGQGATDTQYF.

This clone was seen once. The chain recombines TRBV4-3 with TRBJ2-7; D is perhaps TRBD2 (6 bases). This CDR3 is 14 amino acids long. Germline CDR1 and CDR2: LGHNA and YSLEER. Trimming removed 1 base at V and 6 bases at J, with 13 bases between. The CDR3 sequence is CASSQGGGVGEQYF. In DNA form, the CDR3 reads TGCGCCAGCAGCCAAGGTGGAGGGGTGGGCGAGCAGTACTTC.

The chain uses TRBV11-3 and TRBJ2-1; a weak D match, TRBD2 (6 bases). Trimming removed 2 bases from V and 9 bases from J, with 14 bases in between. The CDR3 loop spans 14 amino acids. Germline V lookup: CDR1 SGHNT, CDR2 YENEEA. The CDR3: CASSLMAGGSEQFF. DNA for the CDR3: TGTGCCAGCAGCTTAATGGCCGGGGGAAGTGAGCAGTTCTTC.

The J gene is TRBJ2-7, the V gene TRBV15, with TRBD2 matching over 8 bases. After removal of 5 bases from V and 3 bases from J, the junction contained 9 bases not matched to a gene. This CDR3 is built from 15 residues. Per the germline V gene, CDR1 is LNHNV and CDR2 is YYDKDF (reference sequence). Here the CDR3 reads CATSQEELAGYEQYF. In DNA form, the CDR3 reads TGTGCCACCAGCCAGGAGGAGCTAGCGGGCTACGAGCAGTACTTC.

This clone was seen once. This chain links TRBV25-1 with TRBJ1-3; maybe TRBD1 (6 bases). The CDR3 has 18 residues. The germline gives CDR1 MGHDK, CDR2 SYGVNS. V was cut by 7 bases and J by 2 bases, with 24 bases left in between. In DNA, the CDR3 is TGTGCCAGCATTCGGACGAGGAATAGTGACAGGACTGGAAACACCATATATTTT. It specifies CASIRTRNSDRTGNTIYF.

The rearrangement links TRBV14 to TRBJ2-3; D is perhaps TRBD2 (5 bases). The germline V gene has CDR1 SGHDN and CDR2 FVKESK. V was pared by 7 bases and J by 3 bases, with 20 bases between. The CDR3 is 16 residues long. CDR3 loop: CASNLRRTGRTDTQYF. CDR3 nucleotides: TGTGCCAGCAATTTACGCCGCACGGGGAGAACAGATACGCAGTATTTT.

The genes are TRBV7-4 and TRBJ2-4; D might be TRBD1 (5 bases). There are 15 residues in the CDR3. V lost 3 bases, J lost 5 bases, and 14 bases lay in between. From germline, CDR1 is SGHVT and CDR2 SQSDAQ. CDR3 sequence: CASSFDQEQENIQYF. In nucleotides, the CDR3 is TGTGCCAGCAGCTTCGATCAGGAACAGGAAAACATTCAGTACTTC.

The gene calls are TRBV5-1 and TRBJ2-3; 8 positions match TRBD2. The ends lost 0 bases at V and 0 bases at J; junction bases unmatched: 6. CDR3 size: 17 residues. Germline V gene sequence: CDR1 SGHRS, CDR2 YFSETQ. The CDR3 region has the DNA TGCGCCAGCAGCTTGGGAATAGCGGGACGTAGCACAGATACGCAGTATTTT. Translating gives CASSLGIAGRSTDTQYF.

This clone is a singleton in its sample. V gene TRBV7-7 combines with J gene TRBJ2-1; D unclear. The germline V gene has CDR1 SSHAT and CDR2 FNYEAQ (reference sequence). This CDR3 contains 15 residues. V lost 5 bases to trimming and J lost 1 base, with 12 bases between them. CDR3 sequence (DNA): TGTGCCAGCAGCCCTCCCCGCAGATCCTACAATGAGCAGTTCTTC. The encoded protein is CASSPPRRSYNEQFF.

CDR3: CASSLFVAGGNEQFF. As DNA, the CDR3 is TGTGCCAGCAGCTTATTTGTAGCGGGGGGTAATGAGCAGTTCTTC. The chain recombines TRBV7-2 with TRBJ2-1; 10 bases agree with TRBD2. The CDR3 covers 15 residues. After removal of 2 bases from V and 7 bases from J, the junction contained 5 bases not matched to a gene. Germline CDR1 reads SGHTA; CDR2 reads FQGNSA.

This chain uses TRBV9 with TRBJ2-2; 8 nucleotides line up with TRBD2. J lost 7 bases, V lost 1 base, and 12 bases had no gene match. The germline V gene has CDR1 SGDLS and CDR2 YYNGEE. The CDR3 has 17 residues. The CDR3 bases are TGTGCCAGCAGCGTATTGGGAACGACTAGCGTCGGCGGGGAGCTGTTTTTT. The encoded protein is CASSVLGTTSVGGELFF.

The V gene is TRBV28, the J gene TRBJ1-5; D is unresolved. CDR3 size: 13 residues. The V end lost 8 bases, the J end lost 6 bases, and 14 bases lay between the germline ends. CDR1 MDHEN and CDR2 SYDVKM come from the germline V gene. Here the CDR3 reads CASYGSQLQPQHF. CDR3 sequence (DNA): TGTGCCAGCTACGGCTCACAGCTTCAGCCCCAGCATTTT.

J is TRBJ2-1 and V is TRBV3-1 (or the pseudogene TRBV3-2); 8 bases map to TRBD2. With V trimmed by 4 bases and J by 4 bases, 12 bases remained unmatched. Germline V gives CDR1 LGHDT, CDR2 YNNKEL (reference sequence). CDR3 length: 17 amino acids. CDR3 bases: TGTGCCAGCAGCCCCTACCCGGGACTAGGATCATACAATGAGCAGTTCTTC. Its protein is CASSPYPGLGSYNEQFF.

The gene calls are TRBV9 and TRBJ2-2, with 7 bases fitting TRBD2. The trim removed 0 bases at V and 4 bases at J, leaving 0 bases unmatched. The CDR3 loop spans 14 amino acids. The V gene's germline CDR1 is SGDLS and CDR2 YYNGEE. Here the CDR3 DNA reads TGTGCCAGCAGCGTAGGGGGGGGCACCGGGGAGCTGTTTTTT. Translated, it gives CASSVGGGTGELFF.

The chain links TRBV28 to TRBJ2-5, with 10 bases fitting TRBD2. The germline V gene has CDR1 MDHEN and CDR2 SYDVKM. The CDR3 covers 15 residues. The V gene end was trimmed by 5 bases and the J gene end by 7 bases; junction bases not matched to a gene: 10. CDR3 nucleotide sequence: TGTGCCAGCAGTCCTGCGAGCGGGGGGGACGGGACCCAGTACTTC. This encodes CASSPASGGDGTQYF. The whole variable domain, filled in from reference TRBV28 and TRBJ2-5, reads DVKVTQSSRYLVKRTGEKVFLECVQDMDHENMFWYRQDPGLGLRLIYFSYDVKMKEKGDIPEGYSVSREKKERFSLILESASTNQTSMYLCASSPASGGDGTQYFGPGTRLLVL.

This sequence joins TRBV16 and TRBJ2-7; possible D gene TRBD1, 6 bases. Trimming took off 0 bases at V and 3 bases at J, with 12 bases between the two ends. The CDR3 length is 15 residues. CDR1 and CDR2 (germline): KGHSY, FQNENV. For the CDR3, the DNA is TGTGCCAGCAGCCAATCGTCAGGGGCTAACTACGAGCAGTACTTC. It yields the protein CASSQSSGANYEQYF.

As DNA, the CDR3 is TGTGCCTGGGCCCGAGGGCTTGGAGGAAGCAATCAGCCCCAGCATTTT. As protein: CAWARGLGGSNQPQHF. The chain links TRBV30 to TRBJ1-5; D ambiguous. V lost 5 bases to trimming and J lost 1 base, with 18 bases between them. The CDR3 totals 16 residues. Germline-derived CDR1 and CDR2 are GTSNPN and SVGIG (reference sequence). Together with reference TRBV30 and TRBJ1-5, the CDR3 gives the full variable domain: SQTIHQWPATLVQPVGSPLSLECTVEGTSNPNLYWYRQAAGRGLQLLFYSVGIGQISSEVPQNLSASRPQDRQFILSSKKLLLSDSGFYLCAWARGLGGSNQPQHFGDGTRLSIL.

The chain joins TRBV28 to TRBJ2-2; TRBD1 aligns across 12 bases. CDR1 and CDR2 from the germline V gene are MDHEN and SYDVKM. Germline trimming cut 3 bases from V and 7 bases from J; bases unmatched to any gene: 6. CDR3 length equals 16 residues. DNA for the CDR3: TGTGCCAGCAGTTTGATGGGACAGGGGGCCCTCGGGGAGCTGTTTTTT. This gives the protein CASSLMGQGALGELFF.

The gene calls are TRBV18 and TRBJ2-2, with TRBD2 identical over 8 bases. Germline CDR1 KGHSH, CDR2 LQKENI. The CDR3 spans 17 residues. V lost 2 bases, J lost 2 bases, and 7 bases stayed unmatched. The CDR3 region has the DNA TGTGCCAGCTCACCAGTGCTAGCGGGCCATAACACCGGGGAGCTGTTTTTT. It specifies CASSPVLAGHNTGELFF.

Written as DNA, the CDR3 is TGTGCCAGCAGCTATGACGTGGGCGCACTCATCACTGAAGCTTTCTTT. It encodes CASSYDVGALITEAFF. The chain has TRBV3-1 (or the pseudogene TRBV3-2) and TRBJ1-1; D is uncertain. This CDR3 has 16 residues. V was pared by 5 bases and J by 4 bases, with 20 bases between. Germline CDR1 reads LGHDT; CDR2 reads YNNKEL (reference sequence).

J is TRBJ2-3 and V is TRBV18; maybe TRBD2 (5 bases). CDR1 is KGHSH, CDR2 LQKENI, per germline. The CDR3 consists of 15 residues. V was clipped by 2 bases and J by 2 bases, with 11 bases between them. CDR3 DNA sequence: TGTGCCAGCTCACCAGGACTTATTAACACAGATACGCAGTATTTT. This sequence encodes CASSPGLINTDTQYF.

V and J are TRBV3-1 (or the pseudogene TRBV3-2) and TRBJ2-2; TRBD2 matches at 10 bases. This CDR3 is built from 17 residues. After removal of 2 bases from V and 0 bases from J, the junction contained 3 bases not matched to a gene. Per the germline V gene, CDR1 is LGHDT and CDR2 is YNNKEL (reference sequence). CDR3 amino acids: CASSQQAGGTNTGELFF. The CDR3 DNA reads as TGTGCCAGCAGCCAACAAGCGGGGGGGACGAACACCGGGGAGCTGTTTTTT.

The chain couples TRBV15 to TRBJ2-3; no firm D call. The V gene lost 0 bases and the J gene lost 10 bases, with 11 bases spanning the gap. CDR3 length equals 13 residues. Germline assignment: CDR1 LNHNV and CDR2 YYDKDF (reference sequence). DNA of the CDR3: TGTGCCACCAGCAGAGATCTGAGCCGGGCGCAGTATTTT. This sequence encodes CATSRDLSRAQYF.